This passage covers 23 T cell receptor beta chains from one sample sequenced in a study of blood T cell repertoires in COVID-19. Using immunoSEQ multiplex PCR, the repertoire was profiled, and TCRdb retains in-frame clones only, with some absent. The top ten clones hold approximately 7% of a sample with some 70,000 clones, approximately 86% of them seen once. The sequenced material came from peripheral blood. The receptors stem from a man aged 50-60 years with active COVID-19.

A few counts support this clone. The CDR3 spells CASGLKSGETQYF. As DNA, the CDR3 is TGTGCTAGTGGTTTGAAGTCAGGGGAGACCCAGTACTTC. The chain employs TRBV12-5 and TRBJ2-5, with a tentative D call TRBD1 (5 bases). V lost 2 bases and J lost 5, with 9 bases in between. This CDR3 region has 13 residues. CDR1 and CDR2 from the germline V gene are LGHNT and FRNRAP.

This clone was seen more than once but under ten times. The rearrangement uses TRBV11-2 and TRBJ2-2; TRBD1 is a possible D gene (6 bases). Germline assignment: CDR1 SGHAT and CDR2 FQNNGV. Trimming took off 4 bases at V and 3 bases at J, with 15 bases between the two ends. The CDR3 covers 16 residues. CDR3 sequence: CASSSLGQIHTGELFF. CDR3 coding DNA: TGTGCCAGCAGCTCTCTCGGACAGATTCACACCGGGGAGCTGTTTTTT.

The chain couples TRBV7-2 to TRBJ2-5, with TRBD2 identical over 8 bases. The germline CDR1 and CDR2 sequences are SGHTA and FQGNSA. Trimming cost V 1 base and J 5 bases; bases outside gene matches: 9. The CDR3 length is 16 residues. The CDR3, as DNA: TGTGCCAGCAGCTTAGGTCAACTAGCGGTGGGGGAGACCCAGTACTTC. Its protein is CASSLGQLAVGETQYF.

The CDR3 is CASSPGWQGMANEKLFF. CDR3 in DNA: TGTGCCAGTAGTCCTGGGTGGCAGGGCATGGCTAATGAAAAACTGTTTTTT. This rearrangement joins TRBV19 to TRBJ1-4; D possibly corresponds to TRBD1 (5 bases). The germline CDR1 and CDR2 sequences are LNHDA and SQIVND (reference sequence). V dropped 5 bases and J dropped 3 bases, with 19 bases sitting between them. CDR3 length: 17 residues.

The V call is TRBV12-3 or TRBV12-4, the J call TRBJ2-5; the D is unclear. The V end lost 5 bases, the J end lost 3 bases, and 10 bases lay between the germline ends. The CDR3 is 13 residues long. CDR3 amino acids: CASSLYREETQYF. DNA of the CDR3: TGTGCCAGCAGTCTTTACCGGGAAGAGACCCAGTACTTC.

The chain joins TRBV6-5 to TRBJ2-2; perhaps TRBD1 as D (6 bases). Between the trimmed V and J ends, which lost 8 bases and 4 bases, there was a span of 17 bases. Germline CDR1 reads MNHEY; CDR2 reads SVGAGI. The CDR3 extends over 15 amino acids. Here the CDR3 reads CASRPAQGRTGELFF. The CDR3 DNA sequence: TGTGCCAGCCGGCCCGCACAGGGCCGCACCGGGGAGCTGTTTTTT.

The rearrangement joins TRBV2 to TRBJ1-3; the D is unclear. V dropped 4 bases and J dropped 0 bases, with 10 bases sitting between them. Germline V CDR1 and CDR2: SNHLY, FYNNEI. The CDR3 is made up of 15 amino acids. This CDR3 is CASSVEAGSGNTIYF. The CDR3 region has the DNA TGTGCCAGCAGTGTAGAAGCCGGCTCTGGAAACACCATATATTTT.

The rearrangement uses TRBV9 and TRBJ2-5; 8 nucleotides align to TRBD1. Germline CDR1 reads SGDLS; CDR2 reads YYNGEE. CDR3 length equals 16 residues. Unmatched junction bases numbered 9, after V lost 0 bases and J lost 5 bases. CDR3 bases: TGTGCCAGCAGCGTAGGCCCCCAGGGGGCGTCTGAGACCCAGTACTTC. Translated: CASSVGPQGASETQYF.

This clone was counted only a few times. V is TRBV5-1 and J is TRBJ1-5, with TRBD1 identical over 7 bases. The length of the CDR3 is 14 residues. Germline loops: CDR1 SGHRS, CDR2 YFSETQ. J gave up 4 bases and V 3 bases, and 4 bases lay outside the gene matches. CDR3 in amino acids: CASSSGQVNQPQHF. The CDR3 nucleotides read TGCGCCAGCAGCTCCGGACAGGTTAATCAGCCCCAGCATTTT.

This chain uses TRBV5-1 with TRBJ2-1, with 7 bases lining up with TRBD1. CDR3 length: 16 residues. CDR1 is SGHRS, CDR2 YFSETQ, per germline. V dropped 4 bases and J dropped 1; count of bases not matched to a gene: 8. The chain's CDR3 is CASSQGTDPSYNEQFF. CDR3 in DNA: TGCGCCAGCAGCCAAGGGACAGACCCTTCCTACAATGAGCAGTTCTTC. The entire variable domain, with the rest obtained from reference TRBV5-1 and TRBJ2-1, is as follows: KAGVTQTPRYLIKTRGQQVTLSCSPISGHRSVSWYQQTPGQGLQFLFEYFSETQRNKGNFPGRFSGRQFSNSRSEMNVSTLELGDSALYLCASSQGTDPSYNEQFFGPGTRLTVL.

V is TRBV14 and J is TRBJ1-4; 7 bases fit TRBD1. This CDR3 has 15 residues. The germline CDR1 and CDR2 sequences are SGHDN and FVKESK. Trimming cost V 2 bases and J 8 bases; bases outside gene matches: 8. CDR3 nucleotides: TGTGCCAGCAGCCAAACGACAGGGCCTGGGGAAAAACTGTTTTTT. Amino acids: CASSQTTGPGEKLFF.

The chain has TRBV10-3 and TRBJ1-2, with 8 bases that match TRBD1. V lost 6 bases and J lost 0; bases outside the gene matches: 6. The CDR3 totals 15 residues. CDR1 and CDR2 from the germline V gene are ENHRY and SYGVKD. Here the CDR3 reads CAIRDRAVPNYGYTF. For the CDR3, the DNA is TGTGCCATCAGGGACAGGGCGGTACCTAACTATGGCTACACCTTC.

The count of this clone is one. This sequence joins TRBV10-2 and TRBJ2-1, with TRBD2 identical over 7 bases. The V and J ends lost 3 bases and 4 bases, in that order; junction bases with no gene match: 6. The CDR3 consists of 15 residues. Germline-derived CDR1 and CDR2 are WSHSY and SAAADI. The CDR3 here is CASSERGRMYNEQFF. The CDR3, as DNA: TGCGCCAGCAGTGAACGCGGGAGAATGTACAATGAGCAGTTCTTC.

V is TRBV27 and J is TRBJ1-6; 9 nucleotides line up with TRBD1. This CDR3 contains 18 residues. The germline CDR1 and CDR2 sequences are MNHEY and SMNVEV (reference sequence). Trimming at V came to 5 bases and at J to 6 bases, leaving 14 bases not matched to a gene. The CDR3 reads CASSLPGQGGVRNSPLHF. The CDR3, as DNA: TGTGCCAGCAGTCTCCCGGGACAGGGAGGAGTTCGTAATTCACCCCTCCACTTT.

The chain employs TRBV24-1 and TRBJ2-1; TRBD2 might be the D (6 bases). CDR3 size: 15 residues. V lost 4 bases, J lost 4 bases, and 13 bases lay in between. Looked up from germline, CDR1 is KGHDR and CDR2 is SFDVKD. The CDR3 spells CATSDPLAGYNEQFF. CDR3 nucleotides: TGTGCCACCAGTGACCCCCTCGCGGGGTACAATGAGCAGTTCTTC.

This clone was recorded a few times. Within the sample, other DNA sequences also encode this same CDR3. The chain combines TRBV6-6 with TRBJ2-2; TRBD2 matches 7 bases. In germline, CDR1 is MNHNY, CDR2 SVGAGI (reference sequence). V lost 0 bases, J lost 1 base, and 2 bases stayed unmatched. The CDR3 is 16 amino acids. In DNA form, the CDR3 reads TGTGCCAGCAGTTACTCTGGCGGGGGGAACACCGGGGAGCTGTTTTTT. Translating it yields CASSYSGGGNTGELFF.

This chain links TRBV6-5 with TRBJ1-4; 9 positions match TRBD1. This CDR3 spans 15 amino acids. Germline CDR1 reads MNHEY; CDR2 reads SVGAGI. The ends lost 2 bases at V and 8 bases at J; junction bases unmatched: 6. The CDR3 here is CASSYRTGVGEKLFF. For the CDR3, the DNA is TGTGCCAGCAGTTACCGGACAGGGGTTGGAGAAAAACTGTTTTTT.

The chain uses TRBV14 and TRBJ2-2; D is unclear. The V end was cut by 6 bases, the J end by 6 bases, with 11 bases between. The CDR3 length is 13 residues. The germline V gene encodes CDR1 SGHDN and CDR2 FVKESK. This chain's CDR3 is CASRRNRAGELFF. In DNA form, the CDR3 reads TGTGCCAGCAGACGGAACCGGGCCGGGGAGCTGTTTTTT.

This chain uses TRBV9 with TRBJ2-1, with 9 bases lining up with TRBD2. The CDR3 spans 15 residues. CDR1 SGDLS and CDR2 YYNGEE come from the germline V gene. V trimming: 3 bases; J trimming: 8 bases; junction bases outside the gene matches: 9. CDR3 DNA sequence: TGTGCCAGCAGCGACGGTGTAGCGGGAGTATATGAGCAGTTCTTC. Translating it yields CASSDGVAGVYEQFF.

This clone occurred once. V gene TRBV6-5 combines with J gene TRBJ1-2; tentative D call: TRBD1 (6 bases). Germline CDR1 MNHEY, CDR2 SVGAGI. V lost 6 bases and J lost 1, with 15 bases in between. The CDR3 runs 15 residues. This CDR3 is CASSRLADSNYGYTF. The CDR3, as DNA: TGTGCCAGCAGCCGCCTAGCGGACAGTAACTATGGCTACACCTTC.

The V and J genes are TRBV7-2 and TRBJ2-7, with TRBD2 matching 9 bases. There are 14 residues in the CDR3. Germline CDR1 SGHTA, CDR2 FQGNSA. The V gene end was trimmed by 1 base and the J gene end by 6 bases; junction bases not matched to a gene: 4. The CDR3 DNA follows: TGTGCCAGCAGCTTAGATAGCGGGGGATCCGAGCAGTACTTC. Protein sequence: CASSLDSGGSEQYF.

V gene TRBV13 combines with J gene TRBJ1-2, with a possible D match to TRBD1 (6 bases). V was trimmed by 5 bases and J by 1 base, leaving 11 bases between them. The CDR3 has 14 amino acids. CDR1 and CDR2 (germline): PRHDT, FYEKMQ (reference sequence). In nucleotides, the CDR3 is TGTGCCAGCAGCCCCCAGGACAGTAACTATGGCTACACCTTC. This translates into CASSPQDSNYGYTF.

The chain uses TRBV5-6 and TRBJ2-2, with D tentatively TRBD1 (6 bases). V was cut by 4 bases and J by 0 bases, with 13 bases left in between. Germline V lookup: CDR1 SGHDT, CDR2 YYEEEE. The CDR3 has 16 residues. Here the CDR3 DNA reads TGTGCCAGCAGCGGCCCGGGACAAGCGAACACCGGGGAGCTGTTTTTT. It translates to CASSGPGQANTGELFF. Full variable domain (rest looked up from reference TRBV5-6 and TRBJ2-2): DAGVTQSPTHLIKTRGQQVTLRCSPKSGHDTVSWYQQALGQGPQFIFQYYEEEERQRGNFPDRFSGHQFPNYSSELNVNALLLGDSALYLCASSGPGQANTGELFFGEGSRLTVL.